One sample yielded the 25 T cell receptor beta chains listed below, sequenced in a study of shared clonotypes between healthy human individuals. Clones were read by immunoSEQ multiplex PCR, and TCRdb kept only the in-frame ones, dropping some. There are 500,000 to 550,000 clones in the sample; roughly 95% occur only once, and 0.05% to 0.07% lies in the top ten. The source material was naive CD4+ T cells sorted from blood. Subset described: CD45RA+ positively selected. All receptors come from a woman under 40 in good health.

The V call is TRBV15, the J call TRBJ1-4; 7 bases fit TRBD1. The CDR3 is made up of 16 amino acids. Germline trimming cut 6 bases from V and 6 bases from J; bases unmatched to any gene: 13. CDR1 and CDR2 from the germline V gene are LNHNV and YYDKDF (reference sequence). CDR3 in DNA: TGTGCCACCAGATTCTCTGGGGCCCAGGGGGATGAAAAACTGTTTTTT. It encodes CATRFSGAQGDEKLFF.

The rearrangement links TRBV6-1 to TRBJ2-3; possibly TRBD1 or TRBD2 for D (5 bases each). This CDR3 spans 15 amino acids. Trimming removed 7 bases from V and 4 bases from J, with 18 bases in between. From germline, CDR1 is MNHNS and CDR2 SASEGT. DNA for the CDR3: TGTGCCAGCAACCGCCTCGGGACGGCGGCAGATACGCAGTATTTT. Its translation is CASNRLGTAADTQYF.

The CDR3 DNA is TGTGCCAGTGCAACCGACCGGGACAGGGGGCTGAACACTGAAGCTTTCTTT. This sequence encodes CASATDRDRGLNTEAFF. The V call is TRBV19, the J call TRBJ1-1; TRBD1 matches at 12 bases. This CDR3 is 17 amino acids long. Trimming at V came to 8 bases and at J to 0 bases, leaving 10 bases not matched to a gene. The germline V gene encodes CDR1 LNHDA and CDR2 SQIVND (reference sequence).

The rearrangement joins TRBV7-2 to TRBJ2-7, with 8 bases that match TRBD1. Germline loops: CDR1 SGHTA, CDR2 FQGNSA. The junction had 3 bases not matched to a gene; V was cut back by 2 bases and J by 0 bases. The CDR3 extends over 15 amino acids. CDR3 protein: CASSLYRGISYEQYF. DNA of the CDR3: TGTGCCAGCAGCTTATACAGGGGGATCTCCTACGAGCAGTACTTC.

This clone was seen only once. The chain is built from TRBV6-5 and TRBJ2-7; D possibly matches TRBD1 or TRBD2 (5 bases each). The CDR3 extends over 15 amino acids. Between the trimmed V and J ends, which lost 2 bases and 0 bases, there was a span of 11 bases. Per the germline V gene, CDR1 is MNHEY and CDR2 is SVGAGI. In DNA, the CDR3 is TGTGCCAGCAGTTACAGGGACCCCCGCTCCTACGAGCAGTACTTC. Encoded protein: CASSYRDPRSYEQYF.

Only one count was recorded for this clone. J is TRBJ2-1 and V is TRBV5-4; 9 bases agree with TRBD2. Germline V lookup: CDR1 SGHNT, CDR2 YYREEE (reference sequence). The CDR3 is 15 residues long. The J segment lost 7 bases and the V segment lost 2 bases, leaving 7 bases of the junction unmatched. CDR3 loop: CASSLGTSPLNEQFF. The CDR3 nucleotides read TGTGCCAGCAGCTTAGGGACTAGCCCGTTAAATGAGCAGTTCTTC.

The chain recombines TRBV5-1 with TRBJ2-7; 7 bases match TRBD1. From germline, CDR1 is SGHRS and CDR2 YFSETQ. Trimming cost V 3 bases and J 2 bases; bases outside gene matches: 5. This CDR3 spans 14 amino acids. The CDR3 loop is CASSSDRPPYEQYF. CDR3 nucleotides: TGCGCCAGCAGCTCGGACAGGCCGCCCTACGAGCAGTACTTC.

The J gene is TRBJ2-2, the V gene TRBV7-9; 11 nucleotides align to TRBD2. CDR1 and CDR2 from the germline V gene are SEHNR and FQNEAQ (reference sequence). V lost 0 bases and J lost 5; bases outside the gene matches: 11. The CDR3 runs to 19 residues. CDR3 bases: TGTGCCAGCAGCTTAGCGGTACTAGCGGGAGCGGATGGTACCGGGGAGCTGTTTTTT. Translation gives CASSLAVLAGADGTGELFF. Using reference TRBV7-9 and TRBJ2-2 for the parts outside the CDR3, the full variable domain is DTGVSQNPRHKITKRGQNVTFRCDPISEHNRLYWYRQTLGQGPEFLTYFQNEAQLEKSRLLSDRFSAERPKGSFSTLEIQRTEQGDSAMYLCASSLAVLAGADGTGELFFGEGSRLTVL.

The V gene is TRBV5-1, the J gene TRBJ2-4, with D possibly TRBD2 on 7 matching bases. The CDR3 totals 15 residues. Trimming removed 4 bases at V and 8 bases at J, with 19 bases between. The germline V gene encodes CDR1 SGHRS and CDR2 YFSETQ. CDR3: CASSLGQSGGDIQYF. The DNA of the CDR3 is TGCGCCAGCAGCCTAGGACAGTCTGGGGGGGACATTCAGTACTTC.

V gene TRBV6-1 combines with J gene TRBJ2-3; D uncertain. The CDR3 contains 11 residues. Trimming shortened V by 4 bases and J by 5 bases, and 4 bases separated the two germline ends. Germline V gene lookup returns CDR1 MNHNS and CDR2 SASEGT. The CDR3 protein is CASSAGDTQYF. As DNA, the CDR3 is TGTGCCAGCAGTGCGGGAGATACGCAGTATTTT.

The gene calls are TRBV28 and TRBJ2-3, with 9 bases that match TRBD1. Germline CDR1 and CDR2: MDHEN and SYDVKM. CDR3 length: 16 amino acids. J lost 0 bases, V lost 6 bases, and 7 bases had no gene match. CDR3 sequence: CASRQIQGASTDTQYF. DNA of the CDR3: TGTGCCAGCAGGCAAATACAGGGGGCAAGCACAGATACGCAGTATTTT.

The chain employs TRBV28 and TRBJ1-1, with no clear D. CDR3 length: 14 residues. The germline gives CDR1 MDHEN, CDR2 SYDVKM. With 10 bases removed from V and 5 bases from J, the gap between germline ends came to 20 bases. The chain's CDR3 is CATLGPPPGTEAFF. CDR3 DNA sequence: TGTGCCACCCTAGGCCCACCCCCGGGGACTGAAGCTTTCTTT.

The genes are TRBV5-8 and TRBJ1-3; D unclear. The CDR3 totals 14 residues. The germline V gene has CDR1 SGHTS and CDR2 YDEGEE. Trimming stripped 6 bases from V and 4 bases from J, with 14 bases between. CDR3 region: CASTQILIGNTIYF. The CDR3 DNA reads as TGTGCCAGCACTCAAATCCTTATAGGAAACACCATATATTTT.

The genes are TRBV27 and TRBJ2-1, with D perhaps TRBD2 (7 bases). The ends were cut back, 7 bases at V and 0 bases at J, with 16 bases in the middle. Germline loops: CDR1 MNHEY, CDR2 SMNVEV (reference sequence). The CDR3 extends over 16 amino acids. Written as DNA, the CDR3 is TGTGCCAGCACCCTATTGAGGGGGGGCTCCTACAATGAGCAGTTCTTC. As protein: CASTLLRGGSYNEQFF.

This chain joins TRBV28 and TRBJ2-1; 7 positions agree with TRBD2. J gave up 6 bases and V 7 bases, and 9 bases lay outside the gene matches. Per the germline V gene, CDR1 is MDHEN and CDR2 is SYDVKM. CDR3 length equals 14 residues. The CDR3 DNA follows: TGTGCCAGCACTGCCGGGAGGACCCCCAATGAGCAGTTCTTC. Translated, it gives CASTAGRTPNEQFF. The entire variable domain, with the rest obtained from reference TRBV28 and TRBJ2-1, is as follows: DVKVTQSSRYLVKRTGEKVFLECVQDMDHENMFWYRQDPGLGLRLIYFSYDVKMKEKGDIPEGYSVSREKKERFSLILESASTNQTSMYLCASTAGRTPNEQFFGPGTRLTVL.

The chain is built from TRBV5-1 and TRBJ1-5; 8 positions match TRBD1. Germline V gene data show CDR1 as SGHRS and CDR2 as YFSETQ. CDR3 length: 17 residues. V was pared by 0 bases and J by 2 bases, with 7 bases of the junction left unmatched. The CDR3 loop is CASSLDPPDRGNQPQHF. The CDR3 bases are TGCGCCAGCAGCTTGGACCCGCCGGACAGGGGCAATCAGCCCCAGCATTTT.

Comment on this clone: Other DNA sequences within the sample encode an identical CDR3. The gene calls are TRBV5-1 and TRBJ2-2, with D uncertain. This CDR3 comprises 14 residues. Looked up from germline, CDR1 is SGHRS and CDR2 is YFSETQ. Trimming stripped 0 bases from V and 3 bases from J, with 6 bases between. The CDR3 DNA is TGCGCCAGCAGCTTGGGCACTGACACCGGGGAGCTGTTTTTT. Translation gives CASSLGTDTGELFF. Combining the CDR3 with reference TRBV5-1 and TRBJ2-2 gives the whole variable domain KAGVTQTPRYLIKTRGQQVTLSCSPISGHRSVSWYQQTPGQGLQFLFEYFSETQRNKGNFPGRFSGRQFSNSRSEMNVSTLELGDSALYLCASSLGTDTGELFFGEGSRLTVL.

The chain combines TRBV15 with TRBJ1-6, with unresolved D. The CDR3 extends over 15 amino acids. From germline, CDR1 is LNHNV and CDR2 YYDKDF (reference sequence). Trimming removed 1 base from V and 5 bases from J, with 9 bases in between. The CDR3 bases are TGTGCCACCAGCAGAGTTTTGCAGGATAATTCACCCCTCCACTTT. Translating gives CATSRVLQDNSPLHF.

CDR3 DNA sequence: TGTGCCAGTAGTGGGGGATTCGACACCGGGGAGCTGTTTTTT. This gives the protein CASSGGFDTGELFF. V gene TRBV19 combines with J gene TRBJ2-2; D may correspond to TRBD1 or TRBD2 (5 bases each). The germline gives CDR1 LNHDA, CDR2 SQIVND (reference sequence). The CDR3 runs to 14 residues. The ends were cut back, 5 bases at V and 3 bases at J, with 10 bases in the middle.

This chain links TRBV10-3 with TRBJ2-1, with 10 bases lining up with TRBD2. From germline, CDR1 is ENHRY and CDR2 SYGVKD. There are 15 residues in the CDR3. V was clipped by 0 bases and J by 4 bases; unmatched bases: 0. CDR3 nucleotide sequence: TGTGCCATCAGTGAGTCGACTAGCGGGTACAATGAGCAGTTCTTC. Its protein product is CAISESTSGYNEQFF.

The rearrangement links TRBV6-1 to TRBJ1-1; D unresolved. This CDR3 contains 12 residues. Germline V lookup: CDR1 MNHNS, CDR2 SASEGT. The V end lost 7 bases, the J end lost 4 bases, and 10 bases lay between the germline ends. The CDR3 DNA follows: TGTGCCAGCATGAAGGAGTTCACTGAAGCTTTCTTT. This encodes CASMKEFTEAFF.

The chain recombines TRBV2 with TRBJ2-2, with 7 bases that match TRBD2. This CDR3 comprises 15 residues. Losses at the gene ends were 6 bases for V and 6 bases for J; bases not matched to a gene: 10. Germline V gene sequence: CDR1 SNHLY, CDR2 FYNNEI. The CDR3 DNA reads as TGTGCCAGCAGAAGGACGGGCGGGAGCGCCGGGGAGCTGTTTTTT. It codes for CASRRTGGSAGELFF.

V is TRBV6-6 and J is TRBJ2-2; 7 positions match TRBD1. This CDR3 is built from 15 residues. Germline values: CDR1 MNHNY, CDR2 SVGAGI (reference sequence). With V trimmed by 6 bases and J by 4 bases, 8 bases remained unmatched. The CDR3 region is CASRPTGLGTGELFF. Here the CDR3 DNA reads TGTGCCAGCAGACCGACAGGGCTCGGCACCGGGGAGCTGTTTTTT.

This clone showed up just once. The chain uses TRBV28 and TRBJ1-5, with D uncertain. The CDR3 loop spans 14 amino acids. The germline CDR1 and CDR2 sequences are MDHEN and SYDVKM. V shed 6 bases and J shed 1 base, with 10 bases lying between them. The DNA for the CDR3 is TGTGCCAGCAGCCCACGAACAAGCAATCAGCCCCAGCATTTT. It translates to CASSPRTSNQPQHF.

Here the CDR3 reads CASLRQGALNTEAFF. Here the CDR3 DNA reads TGTGCCAGCCTCCGGCAGGGGGCCTTGAACACTGAAGCTTTCTTT. The chain employs TRBV28 and TRBJ1-1; 8 nucleotides align to TRBD1. J gave up 0 bases and V 8 bases, and 8 bases lay outside the gene matches. The CDR3 length is 15 residues. Germline loops: CDR1 MDHEN, CDR2 SYDVKM.